Listed below are T cell receptor beta chains from one sample, sequenced in a study of shared clonotypes between healthy human individuals. Some clones are missing from TCRdb's copy, which holds only in-frame ones; the method was immunoSEQ multiplex PCR. The sample shows 110,000 or so clones, 55% to 70% of them seen only once. The specimen sequenced was memory CD8+ T cells sorted from blood. The receptors come from a woman under 40 in good health. CDR3s include the opening cysteine and the closing phenylalanine or tryptophan. A D gene is named only where the DNA matches it firmly. Clone size is not always given. Where it is, it says once, few, many or a class for expanded clones.

clone_size	v_call	d_call	j_call	cdr3_nt	cdr3_aa
NA	TRBV6-4	NA	TRBJ1-5	TGTGCCAGCAGGCACAGGGTTGTAGGGGATCAGCCCCAGCATTTT	CASRHRVVGDQPQHF
few	TRBV18	TRBD1	TRBJ1-2	TGTGCCAGCTCGCCCTCGGGACAGGGATTCTATGGCTACACCTTC	CASSPSGQGFYGYTF
NA	TRBV10-3	NA	TRBJ2-7	TGTGCCATCAGAAAGGGGGACTACGAGCAGTACTTC	CAIRKGDYEQYF
NA	TRBV10-2	NA	TRBJ2-7	TGCGCCAGCGGGGGGCCCGAGCGGAGGAACTACGAGCAGTACTTC	CASGGPERRNYEQYF
few	TRBV7-9	NA	TRBJ1-5	TGTGCCAGCAGCTTAGCAGAGCCGGGCAATCAGCCCCAGCATTTT	CASSLAEPGNQPQHF
NA	TRBV27	NA	TRBJ1-4	TGTGCCAGCAGCAGAAGACAGGCTTTTTATGAAAAACTGTTTTTT	CASSRRQAFYEKLFF
NA	TRBV27	TRBD2	TRBJ2-3	TGTGCCAGCGTTTCCCTAGCGGATAGCACAGATACGCAGTATTTT	CASVSLADSTDTQYF
NA	TRBV25-1	NA	TRBJ1-4	TGTGCCAGCAGTGATTACAGCATCCCGAGGGAAAAACTGTTTTTT	CASSDYSIPREKLFF
few	TRBV7-9	NA	TRBJ2-1	TGTGCCAGCAGCTTGGAATGGGGCTACAATGAGCAGTTCTTC	CASSLEWGYNEQFF
NA	TRBV5-4	TRBD2	TRBJ2-1	TGTGCCAGCAGCTTGGCGGGAGGGCAAGAGCAGTTCTTC	CASSLAGGQEQFF
NA	TRBV2	TRBD2	TRBJ2-7	TGTGCCAGCAGTACCTCCCCTCTAGCGGGAGTTATCGAGCAGTACTTC	CASSTSPLAGVIEQYF
NA	TRBV7-9	NA	TRBJ2-7	TGTGCCAGCAGCGAGTTGGAATCCCCAACCTACGAGCAGTACTTC	CASSELESPTYEQYF
few	TRBV13	NA	TRBJ1-5	TGTGCCAGCAGCTTTGGGACTGGGGGCAATCAGCCCCAGCATTTT	CASSFGTGGNQPQHF
NA	TRBV5-1	TRBD1	TRBJ1-1	TGCGCCAGCAGCTATATTACAGGGGGGACTGAAGCTTTCTTT	CASSYITGGTEAFF
NA	TRBV19	NA	TRBJ1-5	TGTGCCAGTCGCAGGCAGAAATTGAGCAATCAGCCCCAGCATTTT	CASRRQKLSNQPQHF
few	TRBV15	TRBD1	TRBJ2-5	TGTGCCACCAGCAGAGAAGGACAGGGTGGCGAGACCCAGTACTTC	CATSREGQGGETQYF
NA	TRBV18	TRBD2	TRBJ2-3	TGTGCCAGCTCACCACCGGGAGGACTAGCGTATTCCACAGATACGCAGTATTTT	CASSPPGGLAYSTDTQYF
many	TRBV29-1	TRBD2	TRBJ2-3	TGCAGCGTCTCAGGGACTAGCGGGCGCCCTCTCACAGATACGCAGTATTTT	CSVSGTSGRPLTDTQYF
NA	TRBV7-9	NA	TRBJ2-7	TGTGCCAGCAGCTTACCTAGGGGAGGCTACGAGCAGTACTTC	CASSLPRGGYEQYF
NA	TRBV19	TRBD2	TRBJ2-1	TGTGCCAGTAGTACCAGCACTAGCGGGTCTCGCAATGAGCAGTTCTTC	CASSTSTSGSRNEQFF
once	TRBV5-4	NA	TRBJ2-5	TGTGCCAGCAGATCAGGGTTCAGGGAGACCCAGTACTTC	CASRSGFRETQYF
few	TRBV9	TRBD2	TRBJ2-5	TGTGCCAGCAGCGTAGGCGGGAGCCAAGAGACCCAGTACTTC	CASSVGGSQETQYF
NA	TRBV29-1	TRBD2	TRBJ2-3	TGCAGCGTTGGGGCGGGAGGAGGCACAGATACGCAGTATTTT	CSVGAGGGTDTQYF
few	TRBV28	NA	TRBJ2-7	TGTGCCAGCAGTGCATCCCCGGGTTTCGTCCACGAGCAGTACTTC	CASSASPGFVHEQYF
many	TRBV29-1	NA	TRBJ2-7	TGCAGCGTTGCGGGAGGGGACAGGACGTACTTC	CSVAGGDRTYF
NA	TRBV5-1	TRBD1	TRBJ2-2	TGCGCCAGCAGCCAGGGGGACAGGGTGGACGGGGAGCTGTTTTTT	CASSQGDRVDGELFF
NA	TRBV2	NA	TRBJ2-7	TGTGCCAGCAAGGGGCAAGCGAAGTACGAGCAGTACTTC	CASKGQAKYEQYF
many	TRBV9	NA	TRBJ1-5	TGTGCCAGCAGCCAAACAGGGTCGGGCAATCAGCCCCAGCATTTT	CASSQTGSGNQPQHF
NA	TRBV27	NA	TRBJ2-3	TGTGCCAGTTCCCGGGACTTTAGCTTAAGCACAGATACGCAGTATTTT	CASSRDFSLSTDTQYF
NA	TRBV28	NA	TRBJ1-5	TGTGCCAGCAGTTTGCGGTTATTCGTTCAGCCCCAGCATTTT	CASSLRLFVQPQHF
medium-sized	TRBV4-2	NA	TRBJ1-5	TGTGCCAGCAGCCAAGTATCCGAAGGGGCCGACCACGTACGGCCCCAGCATTTT	CASSQVSEGADHVRPQHF
NA	TRBV25-1	TRBD1	TRBJ2-7	TGTGCCAGCAGTGAATCTGTCAGGGGGTTATGGGAGCAGTACTTC	CASSESVRGLWEQYF
NA	TRBV28	NA	TRBJ2-1	TGTGCCAGCAGTTTTCGGGGTCCCAATTACAATGAGCAGTTCTTC	CASSFRGPNYNEQFF
few	TRBV4-1	NA	TRBJ2-3	TGCGCCAGCAGCCAAGAGGGTCCCCCTTCCTTAACAGATACGCAGTATTTT	CASSQEGPPSLTDTQYF
once	TRBV6-5	TRBD2	TRBJ2-3	TGTGCCAGCAGACCAGCGGGAGGGCCGTCTGATACGCAGTATTTT	CASRPAGGPSDTQYF
once	TRBV11-2	TRBD2	TRBJ2-7	TGTGCCAGCAGCTTCCTTCGGGAGGCCTCCTACGAGCAGTACTTC	CASSFLREASYEQYF
NA	TRBV13	NA	TRBJ1-1	TGTGCCAGCAGCTTCCGAGCGGGGACTGAAGCTTTCTTT	CASSFRAGTEAFF
NA	TRBV7-9	NA	TRBJ2-1	TGTGCCAGCAGTTGGGTCGGGCTCAATGAGCAGTTCTTC	CASSWVGLNEQFF
once	TRBV30	TRBD1	TRBJ1-4	TGTGCCTGGAGTGTACCACCGGGACAGGGAGGAGAAAAACTGTTTTTT	CAWSVPPGQGGEKLFF
once	TRBV7-1	NA	TRBJ2-7	TGTGCCAGCAGCTTAGGGAATTACACCTACGAGCAGTACTTC	CASSLGNYTYEQYF